The rows below give T cell receptor beta chains drawn from one sample of a study of cytomegalovirus exposure and HLA in healthy donors. Measured with immunoSEQ multiplex PCR; TCRdb has only the in-frame clones, and not every one. The table shows roughly 43,000 clones, with roughly 80% occurring only once. The source material was PBMCs. These receptors came from a young man in good health and CMV-seronegative. The CDR3 runs from the conserved cysteine through the conserved F or W. The order of the fields is J gene, D gene, clone size, V gene, CDR3 protein, CDR3 DNA. The D gene is left open where the match is weak. Some rows have no size entry. The others give once, few or many, or a class for an expanded clone.

>TRBJ2-3|TRBD2|-|TRBV29-1
CSVLLAGGMLEADTQYF
TGCAGCGTTCTACTAGCGGGAGGGATGTTAGAGGCAGATACGCAGTATTTT
>TRBJ2-3|TRBD2|-|TRBV4-1
CASSPFHSGNTDTQYF
TGCGCCAGCAGCCCATTCCATAGCGGGAACACAGATACGCAGTATTTT
>TRBJ2-3|TRBD2|-|TRBV5-1
CASSWGLDTDTQYF
TGCGCCAGCAGCTGGGGACTAGACACAGATACGCAGTATTTT
>TRBJ2-7|-|-|TRBV11-2
CASSLVTTGPPYEQYF
TGTGCCAGCAGCTTAGTGACTACAGGGCCTCCCTACGAGCAGTACTTC
>TRBJ2-7|-|-|TRBV2
CASRGDSYEQYF
TGTGCCAGCAGAGGGGACTCCTACGAGCAGTACTTT
>TRBJ2-3|-|-|TRBV4-1
CASREISTDTQYF
TGCGCCAGCAGAGAGATAAGCACAGATACGCAGTATTTT
>TRBJ1-3|-|-|TRBV7-2
CASSQTGTYGNTIYF
TGTGCCAGCAGCCAAACCGGGACTTACGGAAACACCATATATTTT
>TRBJ2-7|TRBD2|-|TRBV5-4
CASSLDLIAGGPVEQYF
TGTGCCAGCAGCTTGGATCTTATAGCGGGAGGGCCAGTCGAGCAGTACTTC
>TRBJ2-3|-|-|TRBV5-6
CASSRQTDTQYF
TGTGCCAGCAGCCGCCAGACAGATACGCAGTATTTT
>TRBJ2-4|-|-|TRBV7-8
CASSPKRESRGVNIQYF
TGTGCCAGCAGCCCTAAGAGGGAGAGCAGGGGGGTAAACATTCAGTACTTC
>TRBJ2-5|TRBD2|-|TRBV18
CASSPSPSGNLIAQYF
TGTGCCAGCTCACCGTCCCCTAGCGGGAACTTAATAGCGCAGTACTTC
>TRBJ1-1|-|few|TRBV7-2
CASSFVENTEAFF
TGTGCCAGCAGCTTTGTAGAGAACACTGAAGCTTTCTTT
>TRBJ2-7|TRBD2|-|TRBV10-1
CASSDAGTSGIYEQYF
TGCGCCAGCAGTGACGCCGGGACTAGCGGAATCTACGAGCAGTACTTC
>TRBJ2-1|TRBD1|-|TRBV6-1
CASSHRDRYNEQFF
TGTGCCAGCAGTCACCGGGACAGATACAATGAGCAGTTCTTC
>TRBJ2-2|-|-|TRBV11-2
CASSPRGGQGSFGELFF
TGTGCCAGCAGCCCCCGGGGGGGACAGGGTTCTTTCGGGGAGCTGTTTTTT
>TRBJ2-5|-|-|TRBV28
CASTTPRPDKTGTKETQYF
TGTGCCAGCACCACCCCCCGCCCAGACAAGACGGGAACGAAAGAGACCCAGTACTTC
>TRBJ2-2|-|-|TRBV19
CASSFGDGTGELFF
TGTGCCAGTAGTTTCGGGGATGGCACCGGGGAGCTGTTTTTT
>TRBJ1-2|-|-|TRBV6-1
CASSGRQDWDGYTF
TGTGCCAGCAGTGGCCGACAGGATTGGGATGGCTACACCTTC
>TRBJ2-6|TRBD1|few|TRBV7-2
CASSFWGTGRSGANVLTF
TGTGCCAGCAGCTTTTGGGGGACAGGCCGCTCTGGGGCCAACGTCCTGACTTTC
>TRBJ2-5|TRBD2|-|TRBV7-3
CASSLASGNAETQYF
TGTGCCAGCAGCTTAGCTAGCGGGAATGCGGAGACCCAGTACTTC
>TRBJ1-3|-|-|TRBV7-2
CASSVGRGNTIYF
TGTGCCAGCAGCGTGGGGCGTGGAAACACCATATATTTT
>TRBJ2-7|-|-|TRBV14
CASSGAATEEQYF
TGTGCCAGCAGCGGAGCGGCAACCGAGGAGCAGTACTTC
>TRBJ1-1|TRBD1|-|TRBV9
CASSPRGQLNTEAFF
TGTGCCAGCAGCCCTAGGGGACAGTTGAACACTGAAGCTTTCTTT
>TRBJ2-1|TRBD2|-|TRBV29-1
CSVDPSGIVYEQFF
TGCAGCGTTGACCCTAGCGGGATAGTCTATGAGCAGTTCTTC
>TRBJ2-7|TRBD1|-|TRBV7-2
CASSLAGTGTYEQYF
TGTGCCAGCAGCTTAGCGGGGACAGGGACCTACGAGCAGTACTTC
>TRBJ1-2|-|once|TRBV10-3
CAISESGDYGYTF
TGTGCCATCAGTGAGTCTGGAGACTATGGCTACACCTTC
>TRBJ1-1|-|-|TRBV5-6
CASSRNRRGRNTEAFF
TGTGCCAGCAGCCGAAACCGCAGGGGCCGCAACACTGAAGCTTTCTTT
>TRBJ2-2|-|-|TRBV11-2
CASSLTGTGELFF
TGTGCCAGCAGCTTAACAGGGACCGGGGAGCTGTTTTTT